These 5 T cell receptor beta chains came from one sample sequenced in a study of T cell responses to AZD1222 COVID-19 vaccine. The data were produced by immunoSEQ multiplex PCR, yet TCRdb's version contains in-frame clones alone and is incomplete. This sample has more than 95,000 clones; roughly 86% occur once, and the top ten carry 17%. Source: peripheral blood, taken 28 days after the second AZD1222 dose. These receptors came from an adult who received the AZD1222 COVID-19 vaccine.

The chain joins TRBV11-1 to TRBJ1-1, with unresolved D. Germline CDR1 and CDR2: SGHAT and FQDESV (reference sequence). The CDR3 length is 14 residues. V shed 0 bases and J shed 4 bases, with 9 bases lying between them. Written as DNA, the CDR3 is TGTGCCAGCAGCTTAGCGTTTGGAGGCACTGAAGCTTTCTTT. This sequence encodes CASSLAFGGTEAFF. Drawing the rest from reference TRBV11-1 and TRBJ1-1, the complete variable domain is EAEVAQSPRYKITEKSQAVAFWCDPISGHATLYWYRQILGQGPELLVQFQDESVVDDSQLPKDRFSAERLKGVDSTLKIQPAELGDSAMYLCASSLAFGGTEAFFGQGTRLTVV.

The chain combines TRBV3-1 (or the pseudogene TRBV3-2) with TRBJ1-4; 8 bases match TRBD1. The CDR3 contains 15 residues. CDR1 and CDR2 (germline): LGHDT, YNNKEL (reference sequence). V lost 5 bases to trimming and J lost 7 bases; unmatched junction nucleotides: 9. This CDR3 is CASSRQGRDAEKLFF. As DNA, the CDR3 is TGTGCCAGCAGCAGACAGGGGAGGGATGCTGAAAAACTGTTTTTT.

The rearrangement uses TRBV2 and TRBJ2-4, with 10 bases fitting TRBD2. V lost 4 bases and J lost 4; bases outside the gene matches: 1. Germline V gene sequence: CDR1 SNHLY, CDR2 FYNNEI. The CDR3 is 14 amino acids. The CDR3 region has the DNA TGTGCCAGCAGTGCTAGCGGGGGAAAAAACATTCAGTACTTC. It translates to CASSASGGKNIQYF.

This chain uses TRBV5-5 with TRBJ2-1; TRBD1 matches 9 bases. The CDR3 is 16 amino acids. V was clipped by 4 bases and J by 7 bases; unmatched bases: 12. The germline CDR1 and CDR2 sequences are SGHKS and YYEKEE (reference sequence). The CDR3 is CASSTYRDRALNEQFF. In DNA, the CDR3 is TGTGCCAGCAGCACCTACCGGGACAGGGCGCTTAATGAGCAGTTCTTC.

V gene TRBV15 combines with J gene TRBJ2-7; perhaps D is TRBD1 or TRBD2 (6 bases each). V was trimmed by 2 bases and J by 3 bases, leaving 26 bases between them. Germline V gene lookup returns CDR1 LNHNV and CDR2 YYDKDF (reference sequence). The CDR3 has 19 amino acids. CDR3 sequence (DNA): TGTGCCACCAGCAGAACGGGGGCGACAAGACGGAGATCATACTACGAGCAGTACTTC. Translating it yields CATSRTGATRRRSYYEQYF.